The rows below give T cell receptor beta chains drawn from one sample of a study of tumor-infiltrating lymphocytes in primary liver carcinoma. TCRdb called the multiplex PCR reads again in MiXCR, with one record for every CDR3 protein. The profile shows more than 50,000 distinct CDR3 sequences, over 70% of them singletons. The sample was liver tumor tissue from sampling region 2. Receptors originate from a middle-aged man with primary liver carcinoma and hepatitis B virus infection. Both conserved end residues are part of each CDR3. D genes are given only for firm matches. The listing skips clone size in some rows; elsewhere it reads once, few, many or a size class.

J gene	clone size	D gene	V gene	CDR3 DNA	CDR3 protein
TRBJ2-7	-	TRBD2	TRBV6-1	TGTGCCAGCGGTGAAACTAGCGGGATCCTCTACGAGCAGTGCTTC	CASGETSGILYEQCF
TRBJ2-1	-	-	TRBV6-4	TGTGCCAGCAGTGGTGAGGGCCTTGGTGAGCAGTTCTTC	CASSGEGLGEQFF
TRBJ2-3	many	TRBD1	TRBV12-5	TGTGCTAGTGGCTACGGGACAGGGGAAGATACGCAGTATTTT	CASGYGTGEDTQYF
TRBJ2-5	-	-	TRBV6-6	TGTGCCAGCATCCCATTAAGGGGGGGGAGAGAGACCCAGTACTTC	CASIPLRGGRETQYF
TRBJ2-5	-	TRBD2	TRBV6-6	TGTGCCAGCAGTTACGGGACTAGGCGTTTAGAGACCCAGTACTTC	CASSYGTRRLETQYF
TRBJ2-7	-	-	TRBV5-1	TGCGCCAGCGGCTTGACTAGAGGGCAGGCCTACGAACAGTACTTC	CASGLTRGQAYEQYF
TRBJ2-1	-	-	TRBV11-2	TGTACCAGCAGCCTGGGGGTACGTGAGCAATTCTTC	CTSSLGVREQFF
TRBJ2-1	many	-	TRBV7-9	TGTGCCAGCAGGCGCGACAATGAGCAGTTCTTC	CASRRDNEQFF
TRBJ2-7	-	-	TRBV3-1	TGTGCCAGCAGCCTCCTCTACGACAGCTCCTACGAGCAGTACTTC	CASSLLYDSSYEQYF
TRBJ2-1	few	-	TRBV28	TGTGCCAGCTGTTCCCGGGACTTCGCCTACAATGAGCAGTTCTTC	CASCSRDFAYNEQFF
TRBJ2-2	many	-	TRBV21-1	TGTGCCGGGCCACTCGGGAGTCCGAACACCGGGGAGCTGTTTTTT	CAGPLGSPNTGELFF
TRBJ1-5	-	-	TRBV28	TGTGCGAGCAGCACCGGGATCGCTAGCAATCAGGCCCAGCATTTT	CASSTGIASNQAQHF
TRBJ2-3	many	-	TRBV4-2	TGTGCCAGCAGCCAAGATAAGGGGCAGGGGTCAGATACGCAGTATTTT	CASSQDKGQGSDTQYF
TRBJ2-2	-	-	TRBV11-2	TGTGCCAGCATCATACTAGCTCCGAGAGGGGAGCTGCTTTTT	CASIILAPRGELLF
TRBJ1-1	many	-	TRBV20-1	TGCAGTGCTAGTCCACCGGGACAAAGGAACACTGAAGCTTTCTTT	CSASPPGQRNTEAFF
TRBJ2-7	-	TRBD2	TRBV4-2	TGTGCCATCAACCAAGATTCTAGCGGGAGTTACGAGCAGTACTTC	CAINQDSSGSYEQYF
TRBJ1-5	-	TRBD1	TRBV6-1	TGTGCCGACAGTGAAAGAGGACAGGATCAGCCCCAGCATTTT	CADSERGQDQPQHF
TRBJ2-2	-	-	TRBV29-1	TGCAGCACCGGTATTTGGGATACGAACACCGGGGAGCTGTTTTTT	CSTGIWDTNTGELFF
TRBJ2-3	-	TRBD2	TRBV4-2	TGTGCCAGCAGCCAAGATGAGGAAGCGGGAGGGTTAGATACGCAGTATTTT	CASSQDEEAGGLDTQYF
TRBJ2-5	-	TRBD2	TRBV6-1	TGTGCAAGCGAGGTTAGCGGGACCCAAGAGGCCCAGTACTTC	CASEVSGTQEAQYF
TRBJ2-7	-	TRBD2	TRBV11-2	TGTGCTAGCAGCTTATCCGTTAGACTAGCGGGAGGGGGGTACGAGCGGTACTTC	CASSLSVRLAGGGYERYF
TRBJ1-6	once	-	TRBV4-2	TGTACCAGCAGCCAAGGTCATGGGGAATATAATTCACGCCTCCACTTT	CTSSQGHGEYNSRLHF
TRBJ2-7	-	-	TRBV5-6	TGTGCAAGCAGCTTCGGGGGAGTCTACGAGCAGTACTTC	CASSFGGVYEQYF
TRBJ2-7	-	-	TRBV29-1	TGCAGCGTTATAACAAGGGGCAGCCCCTACAAGCAGTACTTT	CSVITRGSPYKQYF
TRBJ2-1	-	TRBD2	TRBV11-1	TGTGCCAGCAGCATGGGACTAGCGGGAGGAGTTGACAATGAGCAGTTCTTT	CASSMGLAGGVDNEQFF
TRBJ2-3	many	-	TRBV7-9	TGTGCCAGCAGCCGCTCCGATAGCACAGATACGCAGTATTTT	CASSRSDSTDTQYF
TRBJ1-2	-	-	TRBV11-2	TGTGCCATCAGAGAGAGGGACACCACCTGTGGGTACACCTTC	CAIRERDTTCGYTF
TRBJ2-5	-	-	TRBV7-9	TGTGCCAGCAGCTCACTCCCGGCGTTCCAAGAGACCCAATACTTC	CASSSLPAFQETQYF
TRBJ1-1	many	-	TRBV5-1	TGCGCCAGCAGCCCACTGGGGGGCACTGAAGCTTTCTTT	CASSPLGGTEAFF
TRBJ2-7	-	-	TRBV28	TGTGCCAGATGTCCAGGACGGATCTTCCAAGGGTACTTC	CARCPGRIFQGYF
TRBJ1-1	-	-	TRBV19	TGTACCAGTAGTATAGATCGGAGGGGGGCGAACACTGAAGCTTTCTTT	CTSSIDRRGANTEAFF
TRBJ1-4	once	TRBD1	TRBV6-6	TGTGCCAGATGTAAGGGACAGGACAATGAAAAACTGTTTTTT	CARCKGQDNEKLFF
TRBJ2-1	-	TRBD2	TRBV2	TGTGCCTGCAGTGGCGGGAGGAACAATGAGCAGTTCTTC	CACSGGRNNEQFF